The 17 T cell receptor beta chains in this list originate from one sample, sequenced in a study of T-cell reconstitution after alpha-beta-depleted transplantation in children (dated by TCRdb to the mid-2010s). This specimen's treatment or condition label, per the study, means: allogeneic hematopoietic cell transplantation with graft depleted of TCRalphabeta T cells and CD19 B cells. Preparation of the library involved PCR. Sequenced on an Illumina HiSeq 2500. Molecular barcoding was employed in the preparation of TCR libraries, with unique molecular identifiers being used to normalize TCRbeta repertoire quantification. The public sequencing data were trimmed at Q25 with fastp and processed into clonotypes with MiXCR by TCRdb, which kept only in-frame beta chains. Here each entry gathers all rows of one CDR3 protein and keeps the most common genes and DNA. The sample contains around 960,000 distinct CDR3 sequences, roughly 31% of them found a single time. Roughly 31% of the sample is held by the ten biggest clonotypes.

Sequenced material: PBMCs, mostly from graft donor cells, taken 360 days after TCRalphabeta/CD19-depleted stem cell transplant. The receptors were gathered from a boy younger than two who had a stem cell transplant for SCID, so the T cells may come from the graft donor.

The rearrangement joins TRBV20-1 to TRBJ2-5; TRBD2 is a possible D gene (6 bases). Between the trimmed V and J ends, which lost 1 base and 5 bases, there was a span of 17 bases. From germline, CDR1 is DFQATT and CDR2 SNEGSKA (reference sequence). The CDR3 runs to 15 residues. The CDR3 region is CSARGGLKSLETQYF. The CDR3 DNA sequence: TGCAGTGCTAGAGGAGGACTAAAATCTCTCGAGACCCAGTACTTC.

The sample holds a few counts of this clonotype. The rearrangement links TRBV27 to TRBJ1-6; D remains unclear. V dropped 4 bases and J dropped 3 bases, with 10 bases sitting between them. The CDR3 contains 15 residues. The germline V gene encodes CDR1 MNHEY and CDR2 SMNVEV (reference sequence). CDR3 in DNA: TGTGCCAGCAGTTCCCCGGGCTTCTATAATTCACCCCTCCACTTT. Protein product: CASSSPGFYNSPLHF.

This clonotype turned up a few times. The rearrangement uses TRBV6-6 and TRBJ1-1; D perhaps matches TRBD1 (5 bases). The CDR3 has 13 amino acids. The V and J ends lost 6 bases and 7 bases respectively, with 15 bases between them. CDR1 is MNHNY, CDR2 SVGAGI, per germline (reference sequence). CDR3 in amino acids: CASSESGTIEAFF. CDR3 bases: TGTGCCAGCAGCGAGTCCGGGACTATTGAAGCTTTCTTT.

Ten or more counts support this clonotype. The chain is built from TRBV7-3 and TRBJ2-3, with 11 bases aligning to TRBD1. Trimming took 6 bases from V and 6 from J; bases not matched to a gene: 5. Germline values: CDR1 SGHTA, CDR2 FQGTGA. This CDR3 comprises 14 residues. CDR3 sequence reads: CASSSGTGGDTQYF. The CDR3 region has the DNA TGTGCCAGCAGTTCCGGGACAGGGGGGGATACGCAGTATTTT.

This clonotype came up a few times. The V call is TRBV20-1, the J call TRBJ1-4; maybe TRBD1 (5 bases). V lost 3 bases, J lost 9 bases, and 14 bases lay in between. CDR3 length equals 13 residues. Per germline, CDR1 DFQATT and CDR2 SNEGSKA (reference sequence). CDR3 residues: CSASALGAQKLFF. The DNA for the CDR3 is TGCAGTGCTAGCGCCCTCGGGGCCCAAAAACTGTTTTTT.

This clonotype was counted only a few times. The V call is TRBV5-1, the J call TRBJ2-1, with 12 bases fitting TRBD2. V was pared by 4 bases and J by 7 bases, with 12 bases of the junction left unmatched. The V gene's germline CDR1 is SGHRS and CDR2 YFSETQ. The CDR3 runs 17 residues. In DNA, the CDR3 is TGCGCCAGCAGCCTACTGACTAGCGGGGGTGGGTCGAATGAGCAGTTCTTC. This translates into CASSLLTSGGGSNEQFF. Full variable domain (outside the CDR3, taken from reference TRBV5-1 and TRBJ2-1): KAGVTQTPRYLIKTRGQQVTLSCSPISGHRSVSWYQQTPGQGLQFLFEYFSETQRNKGNFPGRFSGRQFSNSRSEMNVSTLELGDSALYLCASSLLTSGGGSNEQFFGPGTRLTVL.

As regards this clonotype: Compared with germline, one end of the junction differs, possibly owing to a read error. The chain links TRBV11-2 to TRBJ2-5, with 8 bases identical to TRBD2. The CDR3 has 14 residues. Per the germline V gene, CDR1 is SGHAT and CDR2 is FQNNGV. CDR3 nucleotides: TGTGCCAGCACTTTAGCGGGGACCCAAGGGACCCAGTACTTC. This gives the protein CASTLAGTQGTQYF.

The chain recombines TRBV7-8 with TRBJ2-3; a possible D gene is TRBD2 (6 bases). Trimming left V 6 bases short and J 3 bases short, with 19 bases between. The CDR3 contains 16 residues. Germline assignment: CDR1 SGHVS and CDR2 FQNEAQ. CDR3 sequence (DNA): TGTGCCAGCAGTTATCCCATAAGGGAGGTGACAGATACGCAGTATTTT. This translates into CASSYPIREVTDTQYF.

There are a few counts of this clonotype. The rearrangement joins TRBV28 to TRBJ2-2; D unclear. V was cut by 3 bases and J by 3 bases, with 11 bases left in between. This CDR3 has 15 amino acids. Germline V CDR1 and CDR2: MDHEN, SYDVKM. The CDR3 reads CASSLPLTDTGELFF. The DNA for the CDR3 is TGTGCCAGCAGTTTGCCCCTCACCGACACCGGGGAGCTGTTTTTT.

This clonotype was seen a handful of times. This sequence joins TRBV4-2 and TRBJ2-1, with TRBD2 matching 9 bases. The ends lost 0 bases at V and 3 bases at J; junction bases unmatched: 15. Germline loops: CDR1 LGHNA, CDR2 YNFKEQ. The CDR3 contains 20 residues. CDR3 sequence: CASSQDKGRGGPGNYNEQFF. DNA for the CDR3: TGTGCCAGCAGCCAAGATAAGGGGCGGGGGGGCCCCGGAAACTACAATGAGCAGTTCTTC.

This chain links TRBV29-1 with TRBJ2-2; 7 bases match TRBD1. The CDR3 has 14 residues. The ends lost 6 bases at V and 4 bases at J; junction bases unmatched: 8. The V gene's germline CDR1 is SQVTM and CDR2 ANQGSEA. In nucleotides, the CDR3 is TGCAGCGTCCGCGCGGACAGGAGCACCGGGGAGCTGTTTTTT. Translation gives CSVRADRSTGELFF.

J is TRBJ2-4 and V is TRBV14, with D maybe TRBD2 (6 bases). This CDR3 contains 15 residues. Trimming cost V 0 bases and J 11 bases, with 17 bases left between them. From germline, CDR1 is SGHDN and CDR2 FVKESK. The CDR3 spells CASSQDIGGRGVQYF. The CDR3, as DNA: TGTGCCAGCAGCCAAGATATCGGGGGAAGGGGCGTTCAGTACTTC.

This clonotype was seen at least ten times. The chain has TRBV6-1 and TRBJ2-2; D may correspond to TRBD1 or TRBD2 (5 bases each). The V gene lost 5 bases and the J gene lost 2 bases, with 12 bases spanning the gap. This CDR3 is built from 15 residues. Germline V gene sequence: CDR1 MNHNS, CDR2 SASEGT. CDR3 residues: CASSPGRYNTGELFF. CDR3 nucleotide sequence: TGTGCCAGCAGTCCGGGACGGTACAACACCGGGGAGCTGTTTTTT.

This clonotype was picked up a small number of times. This chain uses TRBV12-3 or TRBV12-4 with TRBJ1-5, with TRBD1 matching over 10 bases. The ends lost 5 bases at V and 7 bases at J; junction bases unmatched: 11. The CDR3 totals 16 residues. CDR3 sequence: CASSVSSTGGRQPQHF. The CDR3, as DNA: TGTGCCAGCAGTGTATCATCGACAGGGGGCCGACAGCCCCAGCATTTT.

This chain joins TRBV12-3 or TRBV12-4 and TRBJ2-7, with 10 bases matching TRBD2. V was pared by 5 bases and J by 0 bases, with 4 bases of the junction left unmatched. This CDR3 has 15 residues. The CDR3 reads CASSQLAGNSYEQYF. The CDR3 nucleotides read TGTGCCAGCAGTCAACTAGCGGGGAACTCCTACGAGCAGTACTTC.

This clonotype was recorded a few times. The chain has TRBV20-1 and TRBJ2-7, with D possibly matching TRBD2 (5 bases). CDR1 and CDR2 from the germline V gene are DFQATT and SNEGSKA (reference sequence). The CDR3 sequence is 16 residues long. Trimming cost V 0 bases and J 6 bases, with 21 bases left between them. The CDR3 protein is CSARDDRNYRGSEQYF. Written as DNA, the CDR3 is TGCAGTGCTAGAGATGATAGGAACTACCGGGGTAGCGAGCAGTACTTC.

The V call is TRBV12-3 or TRBV12-4, the J call TRBJ2-5; 9 positions match TRBD1. The CDR3 spans 13 residues. With V trimmed by 6 bases and J by 4 bases, 3 bases remained unmatched. The CDR3 nucleotides read TGTGCCAGCAGATACAGGGGGCGAGAGACCCAGTACTTC. Translating gives CASRYRGRETQYF.